These 17 T cell receptor beta chains originate from one sample sequenced in a study of blood T cell repertoires in COVID-19. The data were produced by immunoSEQ multiplex PCR, yet TCRdb's version contains in-frame clones alone and is incomplete. The table shows 25,000 to 30,000 clones, with roughly 87% occurring only once. The source material was peripheral blood. These receptors all stem from a human donor in a cohort sampled during active COVID-19. The donor label of this sample is uncertain.

This chain links TRBV6-2 or TRBV6-3 with TRBJ2-5; possibly TRBD2 for D (6 bases). The CDR3 covers 15 residues. V was shortened by 3 bases and J by 3 bases, with 14 bases between the two germline ends. CDR1 is MNHEY, CDR2 SVGEGT, per germline. Here the CDR3 reads CASSYNTGGKETQYF. The CDR3 coding sequence is TGTGCCAGCAGTTATAACACAGGAGGGAAAGAGACCCAGTACTTC.

A few counts support this clone. The chain joins TRBV6-2 or TRBV6-3 to TRBJ1-5, with 7 positions matching TRBD1. The germline gives CDR1 MNHEY, CDR2 SVGEGT. V gave up 2 bases and J gave up 2 bases; unmatched junction bases: 6. CDR3 length equals 16 residues. As DNA, the CDR3 is TGTGCCAGCAGTTACGGCCAGGGGGTGGGCAATCAGCCCCAGCATTTT. Translation: CASSYGQGVGNQPQHF.

This chain uses TRBV5-4 with TRBJ2-5, with 7 bases that match TRBD1. Germline values: CDR1 SGHNT, CDR2 YYREEE (reference sequence). Trimming took 1 base from V and 4 from J; bases not matched to a gene: 7. This CDR3 region has 15 residues. The CDR3 DNA is TGTGCCAGCAGCTTGAGTCCAGGGGGTACAGAGACCCAGTACTTC. Protein: CASSLSPGGTETQYF.

This clone appeared once. V and J are TRBV5-1 and TRBJ2-5, with TRBD2 identical over 14 bases. Germline assignment: CDR1 SGHRS and CDR2 YFSETQ. V gave up 4 bases and J gave up 4 bases; unmatched junction bases: 15. The CDR3 loop spans 19 amino acids. This CDR3 is CASSRTGQGLAGAGETQYF. The CDR3 DNA follows: TGCGCCAGCAGCAGAACGGGACAGGGACTAGCGGGGGCAGGAGAGACCCAGTACTTC.

Only a few counts were recorded for this clone. This sequence joins TRBV7-9 and TRBJ2-2, with 7 bases fitting TRBD1. The V and J ends lost 5 bases and 4 bases, in that order; junction bases with no gene match: 10. Germline CDR1 reads SEHNR; CDR2 reads FQNEAQ (reference sequence). The CDR3 covers 16 residues. Here the CDR3 reads CASSLPTGLPTGELFF. The DNA for the CDR3 is TGTGCCAGCAGCCTTCCGACAGGGCTACCCACCGGGGAGCTGTTTTTT.

The gene calls are TRBV30 and TRBJ2-2, with D maybe TRBD1 (5 bases). CDR1 is GTSNPN and CDR2 is SVGIG in the germline V gene (reference sequence). The CDR3 totals 16 residues. Trimming left V 3 bases short and J 3 bases short, with 17 bases between. The CDR3 region is CAWSSGAKGDTGELFF. CDR3 coding DNA: TGTGCCTGGAGCTCAGGCGCTAAAGGGGACACCGGGGAGCTGTTTTTT.

The chain employs TRBV19 and TRBJ2-3; perhaps TRBD1 as D (5 bases). From germline, CDR1 is LNHDA and CDR2 SQIVND (reference sequence). The V gene lost 3 bases and the J gene lost 3 bases, with 13 bases spanning the gap. There are 15 residues in the CDR3. The CDR3 is CASSMGRVRTDTQYF. The CDR3 bases are TGTGCCAGTAGTATGGGCAGGGTGAGGACAGATACGCAGTATTTT.

V gene TRBV7-2 combines with J gene TRBJ2-5; D perhaps matches TRBD1 (6 bases). The CDR3 consists of 14 residues. CDR1 is SGHTA, CDR2 FQGNSA, per germline. V was cut by 1 base and J by 2 bases, with 8 bases left in between. The CDR3, as DNA: TGTGCCAGCAGCTTAGGGACAGCTCAAGAGACCCAGTACTTC. Its translation: CASSLGTAQETQYF.

The chain couples TRBV27 to TRBJ2-1; D possibly corresponds to TRBD2 (6 bases). V shed 1 base and J shed 10 bases, with 8 bases lying between them. The CDR3 sequence is 12 residues long. Germline loops: CDR1 MNHEY, CDR2 SMNVEV (reference sequence). CDR3 protein: CASSLWGREQFF. The DNA of the CDR3 is TGTGCCAGCAGTTTATGGGGGAGGGAGCAGTTCTTC.

The V gene is TRBV6-5, the J gene TRBJ1-1, with D uncertain. The germline gives CDR1 MNHEY, CDR2 SVGAGI. This CDR3 comprises 13 residues. Between the trimmed V and J ends, which lost 6 bases and 3 bases, there was a span of 11 bases. The CDR3 here is CASRSTMDTEAFF. The CDR3 bases are TGTGCCAGCAGGAGTACGATGGACACTGAAGCTTTCTTT.

The gene calls are TRBV6-2 or TRBV6-3 and TRBJ2-2, with D tentatively TRBD1 (6 bases). Germline V gene lookup returns CDR1 MNHEY and CDR2 SVGEGT. There are 13 residues in the CDR3. The germline V and J ends were trimmed by 5 bases and 5 bases, with 9 bases remaining between them. The CDR3 reads CASSIGTTGELFF. CDR3 in DNA: TGTGCCAGCAGTATAGGGACAACCGGGGAGCTGTTTTTT.

Written as DNA, the CDR3 is TGTGCCAGCAGCTTCAATAGCGCTGGTGAGCAGTTCTTC. Encoded protein: CASSFNSAGEQFF. The rearrangement joins TRBV5-5 to TRBJ2-1, with D possibly being TRBD2 (5 bases). V was clipped by 2 bases and J by 9 bases, with 12 bases between them. This CDR3 contains 13 residues. Germline-derived CDR1 and CDR2 are SGHKS and YYEKEE (reference sequence).

Notes on this clone: The junction departs from germline at one end; a sequencing error may be responsible. The CDR3 DNA reads as TGTGCCAGCCAAGGAACTAGCGGGGGGCTCCTTCATTACTTC. Its protein product is CASQGTSGGLLHYF. The J gene is TRBJ2-4, the V gene TRBV2; 12 bases agree with TRBD2. The CDR3 is 14 residues long. CDR1 is SNHLY and CDR2 is FYNNEI in the germline V gene.

The genes are TRBV14 and TRBJ2-2; 7 nucleotides match TRBD2. Germline-derived CDR1 and CDR2 are SGHDN and FVKESK. V was clipped by 2 bases and J by 6 bases; unmatched bases: 6. This CDR3 has 15 residues. The CDR3 sequence is CASSQSSGVSGELFF. For the CDR3, the DNA is TGTGCCAGCAGCCAATCTAGCGGTGTATCCGGGGAGCTGTTTTTT. The variable domain in full, with the rest retrieved from reference TRBV14 and TRBJ2-2, is EAGVTQFPSHSVIEKGQTVTLRCDPISGHDNLYWYRRVMGKEIKFLLHFVKESKQDESGMPNNRFLAERTGGTYSTLKVQPAELEDSGVYFCASSQSSGVSGELFFGEGSRLTVL.

In this sample, this clone turned up a few times. The chain couples TRBV12-3 or TRBV12-4 to TRBJ1-6; D perhaps matches TRBD1 (6 bases). With 5 bases removed from V and 12 bases from J, the gap between germline ends came to 11 bases. There are 12 residues in the CDR3. The CDR3 region is CASSAQQGPLHF. As DNA, the CDR3 is TGTGCCAGCAGTGCACAACAGGGACCCCTCCACTTT.

The chain uses TRBV3-1 (or the pseudogene TRBV3-2) and TRBJ2-3; TRBD1 aligns across 8 bases. Germline lookup yields CDR1 LGHDT and CDR2 YNNKEL (reference sequence). The CDR3 runs to 16 residues. The V and J ends lost 3 bases and 5 bases, in that order; junction bases with no gene match: 10. DNA for the CDR3: TGTGCCAGCAGCCAGGTTTGGGGCAGGGGGCAAGATACGCAGTATTTT. It codes for CASSQVWGRGQDTQYF.

The chain uses TRBV12-3 or TRBV12-4 and TRBJ1-2; D call uncertain. V was clipped by 6 bases and J by 13 bases, with 15 bases between them. This CDR3 spans 11 amino acids. DNA of the CDR3: TGTGCCAGCAGCCCTAGATCCGTACTCACCTTC. It translates to CASSPRSVLTF.